Following are 16 T cell receptor beta chains from one sample sequenced in a study of blood T cells in healthy people across ages (dated by TCRdb to between 2014 and 2017). Library method: 5' RACE. TCRdb shows the sequencer as Illumina HiSeq 2500. The second PCR ran for roughly 7 to 12 cycles and used a J-beta primer mix along with a sample-barcoded 5' primer. The public reads were reprocessed in TCRdb via fastp at Q25 and MiXCR, keeping in-frame beta chains. Each entry merges the rows of one CDR3 protein and shows their most common DNA and genes. Within this sample are about 1,600,000 distinct CDR3 sequences, with 40% to 50% of them counted one time only. In total, the top ten clones hold roughly 7.7% of the sample. The material sequenced was blood. The receptors were gathered from a woman under 30 in good health.

The rearrangement uses TRBV5-1 and TRBJ2-1; 10 bases align to TRBD2. Trimming at V came to 4 bases and at J to 6 bases, leaving 13 bases not matched to a gene. CDR1 and CDR2 (germline): SGHRS, YFSETQ. The CDR3 has 17 amino acids. The DNA of the CDR3 is TGCGCCAGCAGCCGACCAGCCCTAGCGGGGGCTCTCAATGAGCAGTTCTTC. Its protein is CASSRPALAGALNEQFF.

V usage is TRBV27 and J usage is TRBJ2-5, with a tentative D call TRBD2 (5 bases). CDR3 length equals 16 residues. Germline lookup yields CDR1 MNHEY and CDR2 SMNVEV (reference sequence). The V end was cut by 4 bases, the J end by 11 bases, with 26 bases between. This CDR3 is CASSWSAAFSYNEQYF. The CDR3 DNA sequence: TGTGCCAGCAGTTGGTCAGCGGCCTTCTCCTACAATGAGCAGTACTTC.

The chain has TRBV12-3 or TRBV12-4 and TRBJ1-1; D uncertain. V lost 5 bases and J 3 bases, leaving 10 bases between the germline ends. The CDR3 is made up of 13 amino acids. For the CDR3, the DNA is TGTGCCAGCAGTGTAACCCAGGACACTGAAGCTTTCTTT. Residues: CASSVTQDTEAFF.

V gene TRBV28 combines with J gene TRBJ2-5; a possible D gene is TRBD2 (5 bases). The CDR3 totals 15 residues. V gave up 2 bases and J gave up 5 bases, with 15 bases separating them. Germline-derived CDR1 and CDR2 are MDHEN and SYDVKM. CDR3 DNA sequence: TGTGCCAGCAGTTTAGTGTTGGAGTCTAGCGAGACCCAGTACTTC. Translated, it gives CASSLVLESSETQYF.

There are a few counts of this clonotype. The gene calls are TRBV20-1 and TRBJ2-7; TRBD2 matches at 9 bases. The CDR3 loop spans 14 amino acids. The germline gives CDR1 DFQATT, CDR2 SNEGSKA (reference sequence). With 3 bases clipped from V and 0 bases from J, the junction kept 3 bases outside the gene matches. DNA of the CDR3: TGCAGTGCTAGCAGCGGGGGGAGCTCCTACGAGCAGTACTTC. This codes for CSASSGGSSYEQYF.

The chain has TRBV7-6 and TRBJ2-3; no firm D call. Germline V lookup: CDR1 SGHVS, CDR2 FNYEAQ. The CDR3 is 16 amino acids. Between the trimmed V and J ends, which lost 1 base and 0 bases, there was a span of 11 bases. The DNA of the CDR3 is TGTGCCAGCAGCTTAGGGGCCCGGGCTAGCACAGATACGCAGTATTTT. This gives the protein CASSLGARASTDTQYF.

The chain uses TRBV10-3 and TRBJ2-5; possible D gene TRBD2, 6 bases. V lost 7 bases and J 11 bases, leaving 20 bases between the germline ends. CDR3 length: 13 residues. The germline CDR1 and CDR2 sequences are ENHRY and SYGVKD. The CDR3 spells CAITRGDPNEQYF. For the CDR3, the DNA is TGTGCCATCACGCGGGGCGACCCTAATGAGCAGTACTTC.

Worth noting for this clonotype: A much larger clone lies a single base off, so this may be a read error. The chain links TRBV12-3 or TRBV12-4 to TRBJ2-5; 11 nucleotides align to TRBD1. The CDR3 sequence is 16 residues long. The CDR3, as DNA: TGTGCCAGCAACGGTCCGGGCCGGACAGGGGGCTACGAGCAGTGCTTC. This translates into CASNGPGRTGGYEQCF.

The rearrangement joins TRBV9 to TRBJ2-7; D is undetermined. With the DNA end fitting TRBJ2-4 better, the J assignment may be wrong. CDR1 and CDR2 from the germline V gene are SGDLS and YYNGEE. The CDR3 contains 16 residues. The CDR3 sequence is CASSPGGSLAKNIQYF. The CDR3 nucleotides read TGTGCCAGCAGCCCCGGCGGTAGCCTGGCCAAAAACATTCAGTACTTC.

The chain joins TRBV5-1 to TRBJ2-5; D may correspond to TRBD1 or TRBD2 (5 bases each). Trimming took 0 bases from V and 2 from J, leaving 14 bases between them. Germline CDR1 is SGHRS and CDR2 is YFSETQ. The CDR3 length is 16 residues. The CDR3 region has the DNA TGCGCCAGCAGCTTGGCCGGGGACCAGAATCAAGAGACCCAGTACTTC. Translation gives CASSLAGDQNQETQYF.

The genes are TRBV6-1 and TRBJ2-1; 13 bases agree with TRBD2. The germline V gene has CDR1 MNHNS and CDR2 SASEGT. There are 19 residues in the CDR3. V lost 6 bases to trimming and J lost 2 bases; unmatched junction nucleotides: 13. The CDR3 sequence: CASRTRTSGSSPTYNEQFF. CDR3 DNA sequence: TGTGCCAGCAGAACCCGGACTAGCGGGAGTTCCCCTACCTACAATGAGCAGTTCTTC.

Here the CDR3 reads CSAKRTGLVGEQYF. CDR3 nucleotide sequence: TGCAGTGCTAAGCGGACAGGGCTGGTGGGCGAGCAGTACTTC. The chain recombines TRBV20-1 with TRBJ2-7; TRBD1 aligns across 8 bases. CDR3 length: 14 amino acids. From germline, CDR1 is DFQATT and CDR2 SNEGSKA (reference sequence). V shed 4 bases and J 6 bases; nucleotides not matched to a gene: 11.

The CDR3 loop reads CASSRQRGAQETQYF. The DNA of the CDR3 is TGTGCCAGCAGCCGCCAGCGGGGCGCCCAAGAGACCCAGTACTTC. V and J are TRBV7-2 and TRBJ2-5, with 7 positions matching TRBD2. CDR1 is SGHTA, CDR2 FQGNSA, per germline. J was trimmed by 1 base and V by 5 bases; bases with no gene match: 7. This CDR3 region has 15 residues.

The gene calls are TRBV10-3 and TRBJ2-1; the match to TRBD1 covers 10 bases. Looked up from germline, CDR1 is ENHRY and CDR2 is SYGVKD. J lost 10 bases, V lost 6 bases, and 9 bases had no gene match. This CDR3 spans 14 amino acids. DNA for the CDR3: TGTGCCATCAGGGTGGGGACAGGGGACTACGAGCAGTTCTTC. Its protein product is CAIRVGTGDYEQFF.

The chain couples TRBV11-2 to TRBJ1-2, with 8 bases fitting TRBD1. The CDR3 covers 17 residues. Germline CDR1 is SGHAT and CDR2 is FQNNGV. The ends lost 2 bases at V and 6 bases at J; junction bases unmatched: 14. CDR3 region: CASSLLTGGAGLDGYTF. CDR3 coding DNA: TGTGCCAGCAGCTTACTTACAGGGGGGGCTGGTTTAGATGGCTACACCTTC.

The chain carries TRBV2 and TRBJ2-2; 10 nucleotides match TRBD1. V shed 8 bases, J shed 9 bases, and the junction held 9 bases outside the gene matches. Germline V lookup: CDR1 SNHLY, CDR2 FYNNEI. There are 14 residues in the CDR3. The CDR3 here is CASETGGVSRELFF. The CDR3, as DNA: TGTGCCAGCGAGACAGGGGGCGTGAGTAGGGAGCTGTTTTTT.